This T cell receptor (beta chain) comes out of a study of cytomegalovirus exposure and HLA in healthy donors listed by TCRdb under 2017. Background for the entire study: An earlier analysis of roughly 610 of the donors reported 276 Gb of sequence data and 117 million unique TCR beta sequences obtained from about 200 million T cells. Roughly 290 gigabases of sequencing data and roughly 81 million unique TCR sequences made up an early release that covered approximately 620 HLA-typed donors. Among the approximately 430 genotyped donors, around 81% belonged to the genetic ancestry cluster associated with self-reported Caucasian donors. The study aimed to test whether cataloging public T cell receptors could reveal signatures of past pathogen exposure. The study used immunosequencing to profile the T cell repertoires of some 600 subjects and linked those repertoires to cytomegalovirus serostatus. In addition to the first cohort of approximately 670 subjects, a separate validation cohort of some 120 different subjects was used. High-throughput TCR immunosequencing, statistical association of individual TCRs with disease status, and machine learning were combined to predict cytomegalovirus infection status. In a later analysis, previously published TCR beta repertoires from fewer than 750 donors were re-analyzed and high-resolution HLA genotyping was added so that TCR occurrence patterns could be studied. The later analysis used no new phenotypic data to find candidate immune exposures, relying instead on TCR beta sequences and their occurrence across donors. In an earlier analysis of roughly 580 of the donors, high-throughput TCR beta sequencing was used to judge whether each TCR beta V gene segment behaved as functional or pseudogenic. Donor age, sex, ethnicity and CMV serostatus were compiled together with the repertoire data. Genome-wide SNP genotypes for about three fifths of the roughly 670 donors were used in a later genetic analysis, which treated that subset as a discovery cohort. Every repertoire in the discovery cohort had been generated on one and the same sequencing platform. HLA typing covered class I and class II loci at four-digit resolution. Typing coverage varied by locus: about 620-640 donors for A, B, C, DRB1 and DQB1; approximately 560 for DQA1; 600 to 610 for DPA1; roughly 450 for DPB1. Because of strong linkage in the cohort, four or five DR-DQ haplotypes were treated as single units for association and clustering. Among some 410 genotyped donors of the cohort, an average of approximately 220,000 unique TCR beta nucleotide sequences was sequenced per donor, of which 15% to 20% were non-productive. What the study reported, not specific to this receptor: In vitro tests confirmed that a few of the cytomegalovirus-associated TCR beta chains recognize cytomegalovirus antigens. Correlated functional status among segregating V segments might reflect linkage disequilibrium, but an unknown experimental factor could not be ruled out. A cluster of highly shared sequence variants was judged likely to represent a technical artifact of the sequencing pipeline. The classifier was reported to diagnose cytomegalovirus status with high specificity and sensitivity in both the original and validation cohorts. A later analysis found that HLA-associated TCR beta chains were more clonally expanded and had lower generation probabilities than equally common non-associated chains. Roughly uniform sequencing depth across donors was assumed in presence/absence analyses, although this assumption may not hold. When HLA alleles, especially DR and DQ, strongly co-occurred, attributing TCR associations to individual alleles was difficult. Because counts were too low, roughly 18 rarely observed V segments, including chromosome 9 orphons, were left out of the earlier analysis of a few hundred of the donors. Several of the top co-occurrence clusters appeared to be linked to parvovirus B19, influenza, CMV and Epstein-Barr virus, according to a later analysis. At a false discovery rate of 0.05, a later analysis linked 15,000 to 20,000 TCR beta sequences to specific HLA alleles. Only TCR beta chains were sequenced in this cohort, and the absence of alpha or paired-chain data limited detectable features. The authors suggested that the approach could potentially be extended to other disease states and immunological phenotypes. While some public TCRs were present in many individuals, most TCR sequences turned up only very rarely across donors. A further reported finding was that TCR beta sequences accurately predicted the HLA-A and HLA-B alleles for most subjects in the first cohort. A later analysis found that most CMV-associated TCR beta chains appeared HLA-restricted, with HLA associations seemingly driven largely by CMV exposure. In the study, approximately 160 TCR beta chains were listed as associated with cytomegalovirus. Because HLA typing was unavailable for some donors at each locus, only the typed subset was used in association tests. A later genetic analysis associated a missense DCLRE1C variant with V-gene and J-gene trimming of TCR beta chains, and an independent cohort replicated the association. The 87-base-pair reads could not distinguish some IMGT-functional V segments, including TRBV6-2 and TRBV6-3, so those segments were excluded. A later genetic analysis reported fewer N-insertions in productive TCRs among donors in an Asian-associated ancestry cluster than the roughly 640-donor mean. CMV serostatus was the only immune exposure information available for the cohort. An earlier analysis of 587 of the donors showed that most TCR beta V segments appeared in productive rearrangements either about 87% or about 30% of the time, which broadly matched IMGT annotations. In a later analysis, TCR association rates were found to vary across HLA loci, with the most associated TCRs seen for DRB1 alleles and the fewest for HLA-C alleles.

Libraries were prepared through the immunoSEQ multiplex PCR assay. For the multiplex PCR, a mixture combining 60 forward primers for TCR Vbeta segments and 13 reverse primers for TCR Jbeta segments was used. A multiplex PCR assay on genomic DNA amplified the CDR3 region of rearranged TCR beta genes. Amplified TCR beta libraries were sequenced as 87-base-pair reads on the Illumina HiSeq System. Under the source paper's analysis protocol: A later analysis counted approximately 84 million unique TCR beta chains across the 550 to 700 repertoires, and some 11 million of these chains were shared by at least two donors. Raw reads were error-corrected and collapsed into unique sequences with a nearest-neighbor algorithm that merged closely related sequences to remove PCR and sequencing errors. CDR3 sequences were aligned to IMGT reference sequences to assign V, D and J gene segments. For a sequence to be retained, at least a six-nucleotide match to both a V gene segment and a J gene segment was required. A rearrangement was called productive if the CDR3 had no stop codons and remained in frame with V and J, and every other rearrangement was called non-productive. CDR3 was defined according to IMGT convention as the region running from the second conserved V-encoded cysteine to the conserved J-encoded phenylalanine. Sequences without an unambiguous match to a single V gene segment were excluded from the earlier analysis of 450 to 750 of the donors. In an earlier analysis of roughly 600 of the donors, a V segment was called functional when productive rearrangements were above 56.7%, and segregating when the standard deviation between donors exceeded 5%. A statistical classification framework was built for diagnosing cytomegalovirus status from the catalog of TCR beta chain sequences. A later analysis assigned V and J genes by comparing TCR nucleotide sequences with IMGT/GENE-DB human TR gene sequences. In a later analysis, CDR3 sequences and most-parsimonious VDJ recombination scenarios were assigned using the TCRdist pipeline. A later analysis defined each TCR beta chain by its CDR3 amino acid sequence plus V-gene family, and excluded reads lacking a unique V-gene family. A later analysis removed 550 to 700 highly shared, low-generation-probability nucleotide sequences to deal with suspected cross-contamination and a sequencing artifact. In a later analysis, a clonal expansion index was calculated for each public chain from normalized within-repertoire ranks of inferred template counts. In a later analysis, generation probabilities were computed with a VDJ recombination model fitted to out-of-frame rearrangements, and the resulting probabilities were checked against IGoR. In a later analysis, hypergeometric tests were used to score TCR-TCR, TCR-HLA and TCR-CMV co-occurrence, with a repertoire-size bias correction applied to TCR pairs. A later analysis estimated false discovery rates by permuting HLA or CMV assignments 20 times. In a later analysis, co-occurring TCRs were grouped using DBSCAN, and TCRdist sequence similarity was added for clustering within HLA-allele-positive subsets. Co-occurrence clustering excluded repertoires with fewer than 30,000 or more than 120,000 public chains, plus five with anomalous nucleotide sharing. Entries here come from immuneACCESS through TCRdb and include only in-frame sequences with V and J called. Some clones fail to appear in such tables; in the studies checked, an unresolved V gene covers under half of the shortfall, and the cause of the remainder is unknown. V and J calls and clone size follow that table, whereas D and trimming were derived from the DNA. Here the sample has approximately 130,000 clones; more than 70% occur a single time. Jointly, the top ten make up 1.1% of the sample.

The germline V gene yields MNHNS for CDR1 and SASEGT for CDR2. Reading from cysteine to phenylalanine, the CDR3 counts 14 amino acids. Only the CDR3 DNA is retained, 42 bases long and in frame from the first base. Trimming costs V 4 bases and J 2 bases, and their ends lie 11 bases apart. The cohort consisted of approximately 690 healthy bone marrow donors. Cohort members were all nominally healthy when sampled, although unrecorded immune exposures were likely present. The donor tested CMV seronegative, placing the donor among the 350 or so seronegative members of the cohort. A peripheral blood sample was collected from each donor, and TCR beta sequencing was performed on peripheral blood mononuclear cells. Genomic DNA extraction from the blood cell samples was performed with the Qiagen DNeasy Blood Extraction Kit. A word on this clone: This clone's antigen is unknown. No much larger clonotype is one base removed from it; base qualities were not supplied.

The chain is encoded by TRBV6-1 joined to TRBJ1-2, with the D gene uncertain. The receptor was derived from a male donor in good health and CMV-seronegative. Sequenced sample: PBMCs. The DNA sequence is TGTGCCAGCAGTGGAGGCCACGCGAACTATGGCTACACCTTC. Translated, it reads CASSGGHANYGYTF.